The present T cell receptor beta chain was sequenced within a study of T cells after yellow fever vaccination. The CDR3 is 15 amino acids. The V end lost 3 bases, the J end lost 5 bases, and 14 bases lay between the germline ends. From germline, CDR1 is MGHRA and CDR2 YSYEKL. MiXCR, applied by TCRdb to the 5' RACE reads, yields one record per CDR3 protein. The data show some 500,000 distinct CDR3 sequences, approximately 13% seen once. The V and J genes are TRBV4-1 and TRBJ1-5; TRBD1 might be the D (5 bases). The sample here was PBMCs, taken on the day of the yellow fever booster vaccination. This TCR was sampled from a man aged 30 to 39 who received the YFV17D yellow fever vaccine. The CDR3 is CASSQEGVGDQPQHF. CDR3 sequence (DNA): TGCGCCAGCAGCCAGGAAGGGGTTGGCGATCAGCCCCAGCATTTT.